This T cell receptor (beta chain) was retrieved from a study of regulatory dendritic cells for organ transplantation. This CDR3 has 15 residues. Germline trimming cut 5 bases from V and 5 bases from J; bases unmatched to any gene: 7. Germline loops: CDR1 SGHRS, CDR2 YFSETQ. The data were produced by immunoSEQ multiplex PCR, yet TCRdb's version contains in-frame clones alone and is incomplete. The table records 29,000 or so clones, about three quarters of them present only once. The clonotype comes from a human donor in good health. The chain has TRBV5-1 and TRBJ2-3, with 11 bases identical to TRBD2. Sequencing input: memory CD4+ T cells from blood. Subset in this sample: CD45RO+ memory T cells. CDR3 amino acids: CASSLSGGAEDTQYF. CDR3 nucleotide sequence: TGCGCCAGCAGTCTTAGCGGGGGGGCAGAAGATACGCAGTATTTT.